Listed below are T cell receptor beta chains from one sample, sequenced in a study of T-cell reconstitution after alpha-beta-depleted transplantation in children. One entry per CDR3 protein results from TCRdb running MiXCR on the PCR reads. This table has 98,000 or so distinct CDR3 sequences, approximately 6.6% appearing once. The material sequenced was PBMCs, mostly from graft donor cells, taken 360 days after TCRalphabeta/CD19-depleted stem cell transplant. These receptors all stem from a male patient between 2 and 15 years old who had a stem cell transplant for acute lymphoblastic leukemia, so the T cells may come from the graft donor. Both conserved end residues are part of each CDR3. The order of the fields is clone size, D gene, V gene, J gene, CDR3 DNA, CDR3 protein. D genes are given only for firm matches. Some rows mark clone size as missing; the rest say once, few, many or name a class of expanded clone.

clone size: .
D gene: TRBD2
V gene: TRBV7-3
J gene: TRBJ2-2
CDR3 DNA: TGTGCCAGCAGCTCAACCCCTAGCGGGAGCAGGGGCGGGGAGCTGTTTTTT
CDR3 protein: CASSSTPSGSRGGELFF

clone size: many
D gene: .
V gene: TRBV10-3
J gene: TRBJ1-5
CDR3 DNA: TGTGCCATCCGACAGGACTATAGCAATCAGCCCCAGCATTTT
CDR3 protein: CAIRQDYSNQPQHF

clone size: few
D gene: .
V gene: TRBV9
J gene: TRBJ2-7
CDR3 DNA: TGTGCCAGCAGCGTAGATGGGGGGGCGAAAGAGCAGTACTTC
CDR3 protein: CASSVDGGAKEQYF

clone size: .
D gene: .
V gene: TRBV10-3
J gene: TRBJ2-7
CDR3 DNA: TGTGCCATCAGGGCAACCTCCTACGAGCAGTACTTC
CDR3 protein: CAIRATSYEQYF

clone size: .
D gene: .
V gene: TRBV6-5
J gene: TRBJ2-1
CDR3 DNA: TGTGCCAGCAGTTACGGCGGCGGAAACAATGAGCAGTTCTTC
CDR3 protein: CASSYGGGNNEQFF

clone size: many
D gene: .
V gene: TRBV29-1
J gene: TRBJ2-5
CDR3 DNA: TGCAGCGTGACAGGACGAGAGACCCAGTACTTC
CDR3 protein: CSVTGRETQYF

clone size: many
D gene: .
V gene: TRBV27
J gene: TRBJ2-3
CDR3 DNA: TGTGCCAGCAGTTTGTACCTCGTCCCTAGCACAGATACGCAGTATTTT
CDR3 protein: CASSLYLVPSTDTQYF

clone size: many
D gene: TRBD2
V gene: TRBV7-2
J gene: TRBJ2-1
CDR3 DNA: TGTGCCAGCAGCTTATGGTTCGGGACTAGCACCTACAATGAGCAGTTCTTC
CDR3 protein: CASSLWFGTSTYNEQFF

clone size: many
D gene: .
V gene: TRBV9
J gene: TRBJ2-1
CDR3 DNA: TGTGCCAGCAGCCCCCGGACGGCCAATGAGCAGTTCTTC
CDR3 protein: CASSPRTANEQFF

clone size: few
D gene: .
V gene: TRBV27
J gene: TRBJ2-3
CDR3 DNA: TGTGCCAGCAGAATGGGATTAGGGGCTAGCACAGATACGCAGTATTTT
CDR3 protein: CASRMGLGASTDTQYF

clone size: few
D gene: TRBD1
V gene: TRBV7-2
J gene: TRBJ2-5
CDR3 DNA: TGTGCCAGCAGCACCTCGGGACAGGGACTACGCCAGTACTTC
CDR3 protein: CASSTSGQGLRQYF

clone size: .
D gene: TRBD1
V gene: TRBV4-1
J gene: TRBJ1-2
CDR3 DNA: TGCGCCAGCAGCCACAGAGACAGGGTTGGAGCTAACTATGGCTACACCTTC
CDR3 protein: CASSHRDRVGANYGYTF

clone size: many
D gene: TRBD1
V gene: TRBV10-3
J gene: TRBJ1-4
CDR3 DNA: TGTGCCATCGGGACAGGGGCCCGCGACAGTGAAAAACTGTTTTTT
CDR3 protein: CAIGTGARDSEKLFF

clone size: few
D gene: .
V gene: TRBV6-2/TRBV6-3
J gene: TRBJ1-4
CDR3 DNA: TGTGCCAGCGGAAACAGGGATGAGCTGCCTAATGAAAAACTGTTTTTT
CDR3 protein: CASGNRDELPNEKLFF

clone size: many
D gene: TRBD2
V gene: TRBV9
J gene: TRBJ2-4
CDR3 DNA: TGTGCCAGCAGCGCTGACCCCGGGACTAGCGGGGGGGCTGCCAAAAACATTCAGTACTTC
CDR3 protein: CASSADPGTSGGAAKNIQYF

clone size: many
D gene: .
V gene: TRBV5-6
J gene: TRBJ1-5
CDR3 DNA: TGTGCCAGCAGCTTGCGACAGAGCTACAATCAGCCCCAGCATTTT
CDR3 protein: CASSLRQSYNQPQHF

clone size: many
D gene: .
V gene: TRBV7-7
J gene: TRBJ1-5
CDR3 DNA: TGTGCTAAGAGAAATCAGCCCCAGCATTTT
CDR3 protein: CAKRNQPQHF

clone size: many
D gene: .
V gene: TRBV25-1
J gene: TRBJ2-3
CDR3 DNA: TGTGCCAGCAGTCGGCAAAGCACAGATACGCAGTATTTT
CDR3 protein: CASSRQSTDTQYF

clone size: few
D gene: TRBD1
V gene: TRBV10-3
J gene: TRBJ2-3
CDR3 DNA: TGTGCCATCAGGGTAAGGGGGCGAAGCACAGATACGCAGTATTTT
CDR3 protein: CAIRVRGRSTDTQYF

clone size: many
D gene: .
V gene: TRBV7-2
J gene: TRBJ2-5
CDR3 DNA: TGTGCCAGCAGCTTAGTATACAGGGCAACCATCCAAGAGACCCAGTACTTC
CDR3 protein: CASSLVYRATIQETQYF

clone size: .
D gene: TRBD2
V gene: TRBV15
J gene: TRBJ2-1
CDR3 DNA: TGTGCCACCAGCAGAGCTAAGTACCGACTAGCGGGACTGGGTGAGCAGTTCTTC
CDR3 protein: CATSRAKYRLAGLGEQFF

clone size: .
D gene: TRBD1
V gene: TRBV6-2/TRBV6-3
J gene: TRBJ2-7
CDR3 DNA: TGTGCCAGCAGACAGGGGGCGAACTACGAGCAGTACTTC
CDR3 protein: CASRQGANYEQYF

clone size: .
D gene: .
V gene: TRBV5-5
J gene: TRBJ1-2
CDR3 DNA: TGTGCCAGCGGAACACAGGGTAACTATGGCTACACCTTC
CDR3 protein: CASGTQGNYGYTF

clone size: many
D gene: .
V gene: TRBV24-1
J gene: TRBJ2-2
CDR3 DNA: TGTGCCACCAGGGACACCGGGGAGCTGTTTTTT
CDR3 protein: CATRDTGELFF

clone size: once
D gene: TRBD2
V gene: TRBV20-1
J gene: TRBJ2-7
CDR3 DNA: TGCTGTGCTAGAGATCAGGAAGCGGGAGGTTTCTACGAGCAGTACTTC
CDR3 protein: CCARDQEAGGFYEQYF

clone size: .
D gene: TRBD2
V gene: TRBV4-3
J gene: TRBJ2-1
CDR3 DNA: TGCGCCAGCAGCCAAGATCTAGCGGGGTTTGGCAATGAGCAGTTCTTC
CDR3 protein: CASSQDLAGFGNEQFF

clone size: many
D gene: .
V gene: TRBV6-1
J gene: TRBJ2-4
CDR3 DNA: TGTGCCAGCCGTCCTGGGGGGGCCAAAAACATTCAGTACTTC
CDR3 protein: CASRPGGAKNIQYF

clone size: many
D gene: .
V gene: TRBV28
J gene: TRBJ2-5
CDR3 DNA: TGTGCCAGCAGGAATGGGGGACAAGAGACCCAGTACTTC
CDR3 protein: CASRNGGQETQYF

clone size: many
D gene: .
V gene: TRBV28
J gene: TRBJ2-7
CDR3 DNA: TGTGCCAGCAGTTTGTGGGGCTGGAGCTCCTACGAGCAGTACTTC
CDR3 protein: CASSLWGWSSYEQYF

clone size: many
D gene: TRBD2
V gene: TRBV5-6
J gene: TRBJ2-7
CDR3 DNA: TGTGCCAGCAGCTTCGGGACTAGCTCCTACGAGCAGTACTTC
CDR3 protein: CASSFGTSSYEQYF

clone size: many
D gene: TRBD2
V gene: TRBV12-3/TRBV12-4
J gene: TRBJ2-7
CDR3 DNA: TGTGCCAGCAGTTTACAAACTAGCGGGACCTACGAGCAGTACTTC
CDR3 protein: CASSLQTSGTYEQYF

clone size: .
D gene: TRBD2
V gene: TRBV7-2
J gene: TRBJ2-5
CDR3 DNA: TGTGCCAGCAGCTTCCACTGGACTAGCGGAGGGGGAGAGACCCAGTACTTC
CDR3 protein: CASSFHWTSGGGETQYF

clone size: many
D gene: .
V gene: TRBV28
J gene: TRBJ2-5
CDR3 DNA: TGTGCCAGCAGTCCCCAGAATCAAGAGACCCAGTACTTC
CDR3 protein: CASSPQNQETQYF

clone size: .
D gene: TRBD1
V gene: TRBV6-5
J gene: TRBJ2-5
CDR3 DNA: TGTGCCAGCAGTTACGTCGACAGGGGATGGGAGACCCAGTACTTC
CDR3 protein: CASSYVDRGWETQYF

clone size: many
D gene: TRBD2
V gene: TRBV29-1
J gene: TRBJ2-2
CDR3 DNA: TGCAGCGTGAGTCTAGCGGGGGGACATTTCACCGGGGAGCTGTTTTTT
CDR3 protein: CSVSLAGGHFTGELFF

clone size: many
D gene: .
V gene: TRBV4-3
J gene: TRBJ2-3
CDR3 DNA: TGCGCCAGCAGCCAAGAGCATGCTGGGACCACAGATACGCAGTATTTT
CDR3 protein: CASSQEHAGTTDTQYF

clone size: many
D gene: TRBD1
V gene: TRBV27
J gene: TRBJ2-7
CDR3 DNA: TGTGCCAGTTCCCCCGGGACAGGGAGCCACGAGCAGTACTTC
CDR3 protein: CASSPGTGSHEQYF

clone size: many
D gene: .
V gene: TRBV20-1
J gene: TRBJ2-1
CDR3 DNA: TGCAGTGCACCTGTCTATACCGGGACTCAGGAGTTCTTC
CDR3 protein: CSAPVYTGTQEFF

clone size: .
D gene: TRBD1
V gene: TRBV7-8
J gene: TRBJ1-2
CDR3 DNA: TGTGCCAGCAGCCTCCTGACAGGGGGGGATGGCTACACCTTC
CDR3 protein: CASSLLTGGDGYTF

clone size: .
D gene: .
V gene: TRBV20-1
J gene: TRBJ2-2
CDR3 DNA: TGCAGTGCTACCTCAGGGATTACCGGGGAGCTGTTTTTT
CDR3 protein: CSATSGITGELFF

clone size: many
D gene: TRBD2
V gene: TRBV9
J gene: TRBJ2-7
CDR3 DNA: TGTGCCAGCAGCGTAGGGGCTAGCGGTTCCTACGAGCAGTACTTC
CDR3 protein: CASSVGASGSYEQYF

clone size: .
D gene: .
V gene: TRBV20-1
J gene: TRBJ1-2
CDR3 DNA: TGCAGAGGACCGGGCTATGACTACACCTTC
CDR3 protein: CRGPGYDYTF

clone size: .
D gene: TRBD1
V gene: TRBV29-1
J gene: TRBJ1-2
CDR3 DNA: TGCAGCGTTGAGGACAGGCTCTATGGCTACACCTTC
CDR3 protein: CSVEDRLYGYTF

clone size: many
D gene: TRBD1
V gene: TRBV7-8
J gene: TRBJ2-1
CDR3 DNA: TGTGCCAGCAGCTTAGGACAGGGGGCTAGGAATGAGCAGTTCTTC
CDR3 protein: CASSLGQGARNEQFF

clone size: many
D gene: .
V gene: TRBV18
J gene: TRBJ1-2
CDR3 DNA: TGTGCCAGCTCACCGGAGGACTCAAGCTATGGCTACACCTTC
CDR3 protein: CASSPEDSSYGYTF

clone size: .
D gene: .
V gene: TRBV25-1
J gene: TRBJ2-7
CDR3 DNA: TGTGCCAGCAGTGGGGGCGAAGGCGTCCTCTGGTACGAGCAGTACTTC
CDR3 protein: CASSGGEGVLWYEQYF

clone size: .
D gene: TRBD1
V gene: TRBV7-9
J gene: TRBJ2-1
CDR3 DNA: TGTGCCAGCAGCTCCCCGGGACAGGGGGATAATGAGCAGTTCTTC
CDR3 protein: CASSSPGQGDNEQFF

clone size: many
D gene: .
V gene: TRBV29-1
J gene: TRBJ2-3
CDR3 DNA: TGCAGCGACGGACACTTGCTGACAGATACGCAGTATTTT
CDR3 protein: CSDGHLLTDTQYF

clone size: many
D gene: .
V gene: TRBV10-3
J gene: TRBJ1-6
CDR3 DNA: TGTGCCATCACCGGGGGGAATTCACCCCTCCACTTT
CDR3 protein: CAITGGNSPLHF

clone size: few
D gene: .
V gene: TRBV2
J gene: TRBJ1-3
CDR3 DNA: TGTGCCAGCAGGGCTCCGACGGACACCATATATTTT
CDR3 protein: CASRAPTDTIYF

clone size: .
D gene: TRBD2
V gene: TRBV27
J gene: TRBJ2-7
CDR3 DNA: TGTGCCAGCAGTTTCTCTAGCGGGAGGTACGAGCAGTACTTC
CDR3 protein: CASSFSSGRYEQYF

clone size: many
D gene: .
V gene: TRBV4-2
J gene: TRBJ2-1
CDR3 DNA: TGTGCCAGCAGCCAAGCGGTGCGGGCCCACAATGAGCAGTTCTTC
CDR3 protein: CASSQAVRAHNEQFF

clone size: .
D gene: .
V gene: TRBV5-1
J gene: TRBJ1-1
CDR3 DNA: TGCGCCAGCAGCTTGTGGGGGAACACTGAAGCTTTCTTT
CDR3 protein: CASSLWGNTEAFF

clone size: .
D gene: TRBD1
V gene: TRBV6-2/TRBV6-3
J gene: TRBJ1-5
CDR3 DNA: TGTGCCAGCAGTTATGTTGGGACAGGGTTCGGTCAGCCCCAGCATTTT
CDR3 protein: CASSYVGTGFGQPQHF

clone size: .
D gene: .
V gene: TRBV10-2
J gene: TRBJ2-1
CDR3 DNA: TGCGCCAGCGCGGACCCGCCCCAAGCGGAGCAGTTCTTC
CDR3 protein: CASADPPQAEQFF

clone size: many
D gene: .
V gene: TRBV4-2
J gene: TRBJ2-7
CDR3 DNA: TGTGCCAGCAGCCGATGGGGGACGAGCTCCTACGAGCAGTACTTC
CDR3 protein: CASSRWGTSSYEQYF

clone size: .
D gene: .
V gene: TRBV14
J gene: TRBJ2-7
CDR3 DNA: TGTGCCAGCAGCCAAGTTACGGGGCTGGGGGAGCAGTACTTC
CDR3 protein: CASSQVTGLGEQYF

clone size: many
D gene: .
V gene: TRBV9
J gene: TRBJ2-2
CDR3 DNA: TGTGCCAGCAGCGAATACTACCCCGGGGAGCTGTTTTTT
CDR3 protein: CASSEYYPGELFF